The 12 T cell receptor beta chains in this list originate from one sample, sequenced in a study of cytomegalovirus exposure and HLA in healthy donors. PCR used 60 Vbeta primers and 13 Jbeta primers. The repertoire was sequenced with immunoSEQ multiplex PCR; TCRdb's copy has only in-frame clones and lacks some. The table gives around 60,000 clones; the top ten clones make up 3.6% of it. The specimen sequenced was PBMCs. These receptor sequences come from a woman aged 18-29 years in good health and CMV-seronegative.

The J gene is TRBJ2-7, the V gene TRBV11-3; 11 bases match TRBD1. J lost 9 bases, V lost 6 bases, and 10 bases had no gene match. Germline-derived CDR1 and CDR2 are SGHNT and YENEEA. The CDR3 is made up of 14 amino acids. CDR3 amino acids: CASSRGQGAQRQYF. DNA of the CDR3: TGTGCCAGCAGTCGTGGACAGGGGGCTCAGAGGCAGTACTTC.

This rearrangement joins TRBV6-5 to TRBJ1-6; 7 bases fit TRBD1. The V and J ends lost 8 bases and 5 bases, in that order; junction bases with no gene match: 6. Germline CDR1 MNHEY, CDR2 SVGAGI. The CDR3 covers 14 residues. The CDR3 sequence: CASRQGQNNSPLHF. CDR3 coding DNA: TGTGCCAGCCGACAGGGACAGAATAATTCACCCCTCCACTTT.

The rearrangement uses TRBV6-5 and TRBJ1-4, with 7 bases that match TRBD1. The CDR3 is 14 residues long. The V gene's germline CDR1 is MNHEY and CDR2 SVGAGI. Trimming removed 5 bases from V and 10 bases from J; junction bases left unmatched: 10. CDR3 protein: CASSAGTAEIKLFF. The CDR3 DNA reads as TGTGCCAGCAGTGCCGGGACAGCGGAAATAAAACTGTTTTTT.

This chain uses TRBV11-3 with TRBJ2-7, with D perhaps matching TRBD1 (6 bases). Trimming stripped 1 base from V and 5 bases from J, with 15 bases between. Germline V lookup: CDR1 SGHNT, CDR2 YENEEA. This CDR3 has 15 amino acids. CDR3 sequence: CASSLVSGGSDEQYF. The CDR3 bases are TGTGCCAGCAGCTTAGTGTCTGGGGGCTCGGACGAGCAGTACTTC.

CDR3 region: CASSLAGHFYEQYF. The DNA of the CDR3 is TGTGCCAGCAGCTTAGCAGGGCACTTCTACGAGCAGTACTTC. J is TRBJ2-7 and V is TRBV11-2; D may be TRBD1 (5 bases). The germline V and J ends were trimmed by 1 base and 3 bases, with 10 bases remaining between them. CDR1 SGHAT and CDR2 FQNNGV come from the germline V gene. The CDR3 is made up of 14 amino acids.

The chain uses TRBV7-9 and TRBJ1-2, with D unclear. V was pared by 5 bases and J by 0 bases, with 10 bases between. Germline CDR1 and CDR2: SEHNR and FQNEAQ (reference sequence). CDR3 size: 14 residues. CDR3 amino acids: CASSPLPANYGYTF. The DNA of the CDR3 is TGTGCCAGCAGCCCCCTCCCAGCTAACTATGGCTACACCTTC. Supplemented by reference TRBV7-9 and TRBJ1-2, the full variable domain reads DTGVSQNPRHKITKRGQNVTFRCDPISEHNRLYWYRQTLGQGPEFLTYFQNEAQLEKSRLLSDRFSAERPKGSFSTLEIQRTEQGDSAMYLCASSPLPANYGYTFGSGTRLTVV.

The gene calls are TRBV4-1 and TRBJ1-2; 7 bases match TRBD1. The trim removed 4 bases at V and 2 bases at J, leaving 10 bases unmatched. CDR1 and CDR2 (germline): MGHRA, YSYEKL. The CDR3 loop spans 16 amino acids. The CDR3 DNA follows: TGCGCCAGCAGCCTGAGGGGGCCTTACCTAAACTATGGCTACACCTTC. It is translated as CASSLRGPYLNYGYTF.

The chain links TRBV29-1 to TRBJ1-2; D gene ambiguous. V was shortened by 6 bases and J by 2 bases, with 7 bases between the two germline ends. From germline, CDR1 is SQVTM and CDR2 ANQGSEA. The CDR3 loop spans 11 amino acids. The CDR3 spells CSVEGNYGYTF. The DNA of the CDR3 is TGCAGCGTAGAGGGCAACTATGGCTACACCTTC.

The chain is built from TRBV28 and TRBJ1-1; D is perhaps TRBD1 (6 bases). The V gene lost 3 bases and the J gene lost 1 base, with 9 bases spanning the gap. The germline CDR1 and CDR2 sequences are MDHEN and SYDVKM. The CDR3 spans 14 residues. The CDR3, as DNA: TGTGCCAGCAGTTTCCCGGGACAGAACACTGAAGCTTTCTTT. Its translation: CASSFPGQNTEAFF.

The gene calls are TRBV29-1 and TRBJ2-3, with 9 bases fitting TRBD2. The CDR3 runs 15 residues. Germline trimming cut 4 bases from V and 6 bases from J; bases unmatched to any gene: 11. Germline V CDR1 and CDR2: SQVTM, ANQGSEA. The CDR3 sequence: CSVATSGSKWDTQYF. In DNA, the CDR3 is TGCAGCGTTGCGACTAGCGGTTCGAAGTGGGATACGCAGTATTTT.

This chain links TRBV9 with TRBJ1-5; TRBD1 matches at 7 bases. The junction had 3 bases not matched to a gene; V was cut back by 3 bases and J by 3 bases. CDR3 length: 14 amino acids. Per germline, CDR1 SGDLS and CDR2 YYNGEE. CDR3 nucleotides: TGTGCCAGCAGCGCAGGGGGTAACAATCAGCCCCAGCATTTT. Translated: CASSAGGNNQPQHF.

Here the CDR3 reads CASSQREGGTEAFF. The CDR3 DNA is TGCGCCAGCAGCCAACGGGAGGGCGGGACTGAAGCTTTCTTT. The V call is TRBV4-1, the J call TRBJ1-1; D is unresolved. The germline V gene encodes CDR1 MGHRA and CDR2 YSYEKL. CDR3 length equals 14 residues. Trimming pared 2 bases from V and 5 bases from J, leaving 12 bases between.